These 19 T cell receptor beta chains originate from one sample sequenced in a study of CD8 T cells in ankylosing spondylitis. MiXCR was run by TCRdb on the 5' RACE reads, yielding one entry per CDR3 protein. The sample contains 350,000 or so distinct CDR3 sequences, about 15% of which appear only once. Sequencing was carried out using blood, either unsorted or a sorted T cell fraction (not recorded which). Every receptor here comes from a male donor with ankylosing spondylitis or in good health (not recorded which).

This clonotype showed up just a few times. The V call is TRBV29-1, the J call TRBJ1-1; D is unclear. Germline V lookup: CDR1 SQVTM, CDR2 ANQGSEA. This CDR3 has 11 residues. Between the trimmed V and J ends, which lost 3 bases and 3 bases, there was a span of 5 bases. CDR3 nucleotide sequence: TGCAGCGTTGACGGTTACACTGAAGCTTTCTTT. It encodes CSVDGYTEAFF.

The chain uses TRBV18 and TRBJ2-1, with a tentative D call TRBD1 (5 bases). The CDR3 is 17 residues long. Trimming removed 5 bases from V and 3 bases from J, with 20 bases in between. The V gene's germline CDR1 is KGHSH and CDR2 LQKENI. The chain's CDR3 is CASSVMILGQGYNEQFF. The CDR3 DNA follows: TGTGCCAGCTCAGTCATGATACTCGGACAAGGCTACAATGAGCAGTTCTTC.

This clonotype was detected ten times or more. In DNA, the CDR3 is TGTGCCAGCAGAGAAGGGGGCAGGAACTATGGCTACACCTTC. Translating it yields CASREGGRNYGYTF. The chain joins TRBV12-3 or TRBV12-4 to TRBJ1-2, with TRBD1 identical over 7 bases. The CDR3 has 14 amino acids. V gave up 6 bases and J gave up 2 bases; unmatched junction bases: 6.

This clonotype was seen many times. V is TRBV20-1 and J is TRBJ2-3; 9 positions match TRBD2. Germline assignment: CDR1 DFQATT and CDR2 SNEGSKA (reference sequence). This CDR3 contains 15 residues. Germline trimming cut 3 bases from V and 1 base from J; bases unmatched to any gene: 5. CDR3 sequence (DNA): TGCAGTGCTAGCTTGGCTAGCGGGGGCACAGATACGCAGTATTTT. Amino acid sequence: CSASLASGGTDTQYF.

This clonotype was observed a few times. V gene TRBV5-1 combines with J gene TRBJ1-2, with unresolved D. Trimming removed 2 bases at V and 2 bases at J, with 10 bases between. CDR1 is SGHRS and CDR2 is YFSETQ in the germline V gene. The CDR3 runs to 14 residues. This CDR3 is CASSLSGSNYGYTF. In DNA, the CDR3 is TGCGCCAGCAGCTTAAGTGGCAGCAACTATGGCTACACCTTC.

This clonotype was detected ten times or more. In DNA, the CDR3 is TGTGCCAGCAGTCTCGGGGTGCAGGGGGACCAGCCCCAGCATTTT. It encodes CASSLGVQGDQPQHF. The chain combines TRBV12-3 or TRBV12-4 with TRBJ1-5; 7 bases are a match to TRBD1. The ends lost 5 bases at V and 7 bases at J; junction bases unmatched: 11. The CDR3 extends over 15 amino acids.

This clonotype has only a few counts. The chain is built from TRBV6-5 and TRBJ2-3; D is uncertain. CDR1 is MNHEY, CDR2 SVGAGI, per germline. The V and J ends lost 2 bases and 2 bases respectively, with 8 bases between them. The CDR3 covers 14 residues. Written as DNA, the CDR3 is TGTGCCAGCAGTTACAGGTCCAACACAGATACGCAGTATTTT. Translation gives CASSYRSNTDTQYF.

The CDR3 coding sequence is TGCGCCAGCAGCTTGGGACAGCGCTATGGCTACACCTTC. This gives the protein CASSLGQRYGYTF. This rearrangement joins TRBV5-1 to TRBJ1-2, with D possibly being TRBD1 (5 bases). This CDR3 contains 13 residues. Trimming took 0 bases from V and 4 from J, leaving 7 bases between them. From germline, CDR1 is SGHRS and CDR2 YFSETQ.

This clonotype was observed a few times. The rearrangement links TRBV5-1 to TRBJ2-2; 8 bases fit TRBD1. The CDR3 loop spans 15 amino acids. V trimming: 5 bases; J trimming: 4 bases; junction bases outside the gene matches: 7. The germline gives CDR1 SGHRS, CDR2 YFSETQ. This CDR3 is CASSPRQGPTGELFF. Here the CDR3 DNA reads TGCGCCAGCAGTCCCCGACAGGGGCCCACCGGGGAGCTGTTTTTT.

The table lists this clonotype with many counts. The CDR3 loop reads CASSLSRGYTDTQYF. In nucleotides, the CDR3 is TGTGCCAGCAGTTTAAGCCGGGGTTACACAGATACGCAGTATTTT. This chain connects TRBV12-3 or TRBV12-4 to TRBJ2-3; possible D gene TRBD2, 5 bases. This CDR3 region has 15 residues. V was cut by 2 bases and J by 2 bases, with 11 bases left in between.

The chain links TRBV7-9 to TRBJ2-1, with 10 bases aligning to TRBD2. V lost 1 base to trimming and J lost 4 bases; unmatched junction nucleotides: 7. In germline, CDR1 is SEHNR, CDR2 FQNEAQ (reference sequence). CDR3 length: 17 amino acids. The CDR3 protein is CASSLGVLAGTYNEQFF. The DNA for the CDR3 is TGTGCCAGCAGCTTAGGCGTACTAGCGGGGACGTACAATGAGCAGTTCTTC.

The chain couples TRBV12-3 or TRBV12-4 to TRBJ2-5; 10 positions agree with TRBD2. Trimming took 6 bases from V and 2 from J; bases not matched to a gene: 6. There are 15 residues in the CDR3. In DNA, the CDR3 is TGTGCCAGCAGGCGACTAGCGGGTCGACAAGAGACCCAGTACTTC. Encoded protein: CASRRLAGRQETQYF.

The chain combines TRBV7-9 with TRBJ1-1; D is perhaps TRBD1 (5 bases). CDR1 and CDR2 from the germline V gene are SEHNR and FQNEAQ (reference sequence). The CDR3 covers 12 residues. Trimming cost V 7 bases and J 7 bases, with 13 bases left between them. The CDR3 DNA reads as TGTGCCAGCACTTTTCAGGGCGGTGAAGCTTTCTTT. It specifies CASTFQGGEAFF.

There are a few counts of this clonotype. The V call is TRBV3-1, the J call TRBJ1-5; the match to TRBD1 covers 8 bases. J lost 4 bases, V lost 4 bases, and 6 bases had no gene match. The CDR3 sequence is 15 residues long. Germline CDR1 and CDR2: LGHDT and YNNKEL (reference sequence). The CDR3: CASSRGQGANQPQHF. The CDR3 bases are TGTGCCAGCAGCCGCGGACAGGGAGCAAATCAGCCCCAGCATTTT.

This clonotype was detected ten times or more. The chain couples TRBV12-3 or TRBV12-4 to TRBJ2-3, with 8 bases lining up with TRBD1. This CDR3 comprises 14 residues. Germline trimming cut 4 bases from V and 9 bases from J; bases unmatched to any gene: 9. The CDR3: CASSSTDRGRTQYF. In DNA form, the CDR3 reads TGTGCCAGCAGTTCGACCGACAGGGGCCGGACGCAGTATTTT.

This chain links TRBV7-2 with TRBJ2-5; the D gene is possibly TRBD2 (6 bases). The CDR3 runs to 16 residues. CDR1 is SGHTA, CDR2 FQGNSA, per germline. V lost 1 base and J 0 bases, leaving 12 bases between the germline ends. CDR3 amino acids: CASSLEIGRNQETQYF. The DNA for the CDR3 is TGTGCCAGCAGCTTAGAGATAGGGAGGAACCAAGAGACCCAGTACTTC.

The table lists this clonotype with a few counts. The rearrangement links TRBV20-1 to TRBJ2-7, with a possible D match to TRBD2 (5 bases). The V and J ends lost 6 bases and 5 bases respectively, with 11 bases between them. CDR1 and CDR2 (germline): DFQATT, SNEGSKA (reference sequence). This CDR3 contains 11 residues. CDR3 bases: TGCAGTGCCCCCAGAGGGAACGAGCAGTACTTC. Its protein is CSAPRGNEQYF.

This chain joins TRBV20-1 and TRBJ2-2, with D uncertain. V lost 0 bases and J lost 6, with 5 bases in between. CDR1 is DFQATT and CDR2 is SNEGSKA in the germline V gene (reference sequence). This CDR3 has 12 residues. CDR3 sequence reads: CSAREGPGELFF. For the CDR3, the DNA is TGCAGTGCTAGAGAAGGACCCGGGGAGCTGTTTTTT.

The V call is TRBV20-1, the J call TRBJ2-7; the match to TRBD2 covers 8 bases. Trimming cost V 5 bases and J 3 bases; bases outside gene matches: 9. The CDR3 contains 14 residues. Germline CDR1 is DFQATT and CDR2 is SNEGSKA (reference sequence). This chain's CDR3 is CSARASGSFYEQYF. CDR3 in DNA: TGCAGTGCTCGAGCTAGCGGGTCTTTCTACGAGCAGTACTTC.